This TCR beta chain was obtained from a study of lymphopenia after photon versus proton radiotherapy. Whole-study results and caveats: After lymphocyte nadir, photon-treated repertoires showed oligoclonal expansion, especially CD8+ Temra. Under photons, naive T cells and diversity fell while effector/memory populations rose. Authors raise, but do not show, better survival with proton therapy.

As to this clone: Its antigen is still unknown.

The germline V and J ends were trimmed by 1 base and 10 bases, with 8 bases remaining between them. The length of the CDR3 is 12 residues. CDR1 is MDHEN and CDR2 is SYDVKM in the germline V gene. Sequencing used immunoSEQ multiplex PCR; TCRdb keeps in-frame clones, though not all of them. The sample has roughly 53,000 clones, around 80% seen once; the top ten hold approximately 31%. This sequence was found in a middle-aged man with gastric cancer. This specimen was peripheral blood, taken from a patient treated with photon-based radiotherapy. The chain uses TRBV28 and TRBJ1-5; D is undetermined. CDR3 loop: CASSLLTGPQHF. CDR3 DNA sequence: TGTGCCAGCAGTTTATTGACCGGCCCCCAGCATTTT.